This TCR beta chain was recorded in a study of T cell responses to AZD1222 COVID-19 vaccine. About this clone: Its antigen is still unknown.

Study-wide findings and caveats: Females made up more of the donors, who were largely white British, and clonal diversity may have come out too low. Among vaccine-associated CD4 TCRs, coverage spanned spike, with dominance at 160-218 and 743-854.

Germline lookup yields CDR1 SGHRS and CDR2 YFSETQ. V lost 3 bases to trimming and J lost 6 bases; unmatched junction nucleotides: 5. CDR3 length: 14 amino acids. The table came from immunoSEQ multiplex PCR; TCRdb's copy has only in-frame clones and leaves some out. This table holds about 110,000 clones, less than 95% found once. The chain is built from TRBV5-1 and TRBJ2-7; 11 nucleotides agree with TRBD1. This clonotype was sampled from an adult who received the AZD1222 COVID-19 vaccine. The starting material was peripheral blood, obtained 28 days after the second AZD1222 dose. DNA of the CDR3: TGCGCCAGCAGCTACGGGACAGGGGGTGGCGAGCAGTACTTC. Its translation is CASSYGTGGGEQYF.